The subject of this entry is one T cell receptor beta chain. This sample was taken from a study of blood T cell repertoires in COVID-19. CDR1 is GTSNPN, CDR2 SVGIG, per germline (reference sequence). Losses at the gene ends were 7 bases for V and 1 base for J; bases not matched to a gene: 10. The CDR3 sequence is 17 residues long. The authors' processing: From reference gene primer amplification, estimates of nucleated cell counts were derived. TCRdb's table, derived via immunoSEQ multiplex PCR, lists solely in-frame clones and lacks some. The DNA was the basis for D and trimming; V, J and clone size are from that table. This sample has some 91,000 clones; around four fifths occur once, and the top ten carry over 10%.

V is TRBV30 and J is TRBJ2-6, with 10 bases that match TRBD1. Source material: peripheral blood. This TCR was recovered from a human donor in a cohort sampled during active COVID-19. DNA for the CDR3: TGTGCCTCCTCGAGGACAGGGGGATCATCTGGGGCCAACGTCCTGACTTTC. This codes for CASSRTGGSSGANVLTF.